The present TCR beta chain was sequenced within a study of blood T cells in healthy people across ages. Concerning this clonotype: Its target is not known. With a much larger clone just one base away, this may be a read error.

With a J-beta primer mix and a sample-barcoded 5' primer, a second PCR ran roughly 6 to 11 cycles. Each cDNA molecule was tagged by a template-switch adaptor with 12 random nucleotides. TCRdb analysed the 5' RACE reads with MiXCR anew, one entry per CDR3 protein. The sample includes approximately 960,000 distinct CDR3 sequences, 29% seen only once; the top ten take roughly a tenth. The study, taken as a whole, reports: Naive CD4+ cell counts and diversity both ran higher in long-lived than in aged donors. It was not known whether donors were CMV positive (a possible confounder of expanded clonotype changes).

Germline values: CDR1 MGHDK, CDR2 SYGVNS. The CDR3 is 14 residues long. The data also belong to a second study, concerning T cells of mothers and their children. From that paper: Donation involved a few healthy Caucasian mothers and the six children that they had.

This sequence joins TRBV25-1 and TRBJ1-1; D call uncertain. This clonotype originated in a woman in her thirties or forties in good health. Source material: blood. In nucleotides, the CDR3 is TGTGCCAGCAGTGAATCCATGGGTTCCACTGAAGCTTTATTT. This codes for CASSESMGSTEALF.